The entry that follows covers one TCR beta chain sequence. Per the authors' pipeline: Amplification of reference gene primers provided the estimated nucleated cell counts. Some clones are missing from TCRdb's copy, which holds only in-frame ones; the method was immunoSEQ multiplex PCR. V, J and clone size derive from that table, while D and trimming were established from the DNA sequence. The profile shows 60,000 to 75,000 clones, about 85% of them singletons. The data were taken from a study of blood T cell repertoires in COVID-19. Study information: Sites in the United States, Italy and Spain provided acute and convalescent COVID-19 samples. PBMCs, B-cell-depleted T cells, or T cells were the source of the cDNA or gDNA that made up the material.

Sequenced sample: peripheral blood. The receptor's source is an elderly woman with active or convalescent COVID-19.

CDR3 residues: CASSTQIWGGEYEQYF. CDR3 nucleotide sequence: TGCGCCAGCAGCACTCAGATTTGGGGGGGGGAGTACGAGCAGTACTTC. This chain connects TRBV4-1 to TRBJ2-7; 7 positions match TRBD2. J was trimmed by 4 bases and V by 5 bases; bases with no gene match: 14. CDR3 length: 16 residues. Germline V gives CDR1 MGHRA, CDR2 YSYEKL.